Shown below are 24 T cell receptor beta chains from a single sample sequenced in a study of T-cell reconstitution after alpha-beta-depleted transplantation in children (dated by TCRdb to 2016 to 2018). The library was obtained by PCR. TCRdb shows the sequencer as Illumina HiSeq 2500. TCR library preparation used molecular barcoding, with unique molecular identifiers applied to normalize quantification of the TCRbeta repertoire. Using fastp trimming at Q25 and MiXCR clonotype assembly, TCRdb reanalyzed the public sequencing data and kept in-frame beta chains. Duplicate CDR3 protein sequences are folded into a single record with the most common DNA and genes. The sample table shows around 500,000 distinct CDR3 sequences, and approximately 22% are seen once. The biggest ten clones account for roughly 15% of the sample. Explained via the paper, the treatment or condition label denotes: allogeneic hematopoietic cell transplantation with graft depleted of TCRalphabeta T cells and CD19 B cells.

This sample comprised PBMCs, mostly from graft donor cells, obtained 360 days after TCRalphabeta/CD19-depleted stem cell transplant. The receptors were gathered from a boy in the first two years of life who had a stem cell transplant for acute myeloid leukemia, so the T cells may come from the graft donor.

This clonotype was found a few times. V is TRBV7-3 and J is TRBJ2-3; no clear D. In germline, CDR1 is SGHTA, CDR2 FQGTGA. V was clipped by 5 bases and J by 0 bases, with 15 bases between them. CDR3 length equals 16 residues. The DNA for the CDR3 is TGTGCCAGCAGCCCTGGCGGCAGTACTAGCACAGATACGCAGTATTTT. Amino acids: CASSPGGSTSTDTQYF.

The rearrangement links TRBV7-8 to TRBJ2-3; tentative D call: TRBD2 (7 bases). Trimming took 1 base from V and 3 from J, leaving 11 bases between them. CDR1 and CDR2 from the germline V gene are SGHVS and FQNEAQ. This CDR3 is 15 amino acids long. The CDR3 bases are TGTGCCAGCAGCTTAGAAGGGGGGGCTACAGATACGCAGTATTTT. Protein product: CASSLEGGATDTQYF.

The CDR3: CASSSDGGPGEQYF. The CDR3 DNA is TGTGCCAGCAGCTCAGATGGGGGCCCGGGAGAGCAGTACTTC. V usage is TRBV7-6 and J usage is TRBJ2-7, with a weak D call TRBD1 (6 bases). The CDR3 contains 14 residues. Trimming took 4 bases from V and 7 from J, leaving 17 bases between them. CDR1 SGHVS and CDR2 FNYEAQ come from the germline V gene. Filled out from reference TRBV7-6 and TRBJ2-7, the complete variable domain reads GAGVSQSPRYKVTKRGQDVALRCDPISGHVSLYWYRQALGQGPEFLTYFNYEAQQDKSGLPNDRFSAERPEGSISTLTIQRTEQRDSAMYRCASSSDGGPGEQYFGPGTRLTVT.

This clonotype has just a few counts. V and J are TRBV29-1 and TRBJ2-1, with 7 bases fitting TRBD1. V lost 7 bases to trimming and J lost 7 bases; unmatched junction nucleotides: 13. The CDR3 loop spans 14 amino acids. CDR1 and CDR2 from the germline V gene are SQVTM and ANQGSEA. CDR3 nucleotide sequence: TGCAGCGGTACGGGACAGAATAGTTGGAATGAGCAGTTCTTC. Encoded protein: CSGTGQNSWNEQFF.

At least ten counts were recorded for this clonotype. The chain combines TRBV28 with TRBJ2-5, with D possibly TRBD1 on 5 matching bases. Germline V gives CDR1 MDHEN, CDR2 SYDVKM. Trimming took off 5 bases at V and 2 bases at J, with 12 bases between the two ends. This CDR3 region has 14 residues. CDR3 residues: CASSPQGFQETQYF. CDR3 DNA: TGTGCCAGCAGTCCTCAGGGTTTTCAAGAGACCCAGTACTTC. Based on the CDR3 plus reference TRBV28 and TRBJ2-5, the full variable domain is DVKVTQSSRYLVKRTGEKVFLECVQDMDHENMFWYRQDPGLGLRLIYFSYDVKMKEKGDIPEGYSVSREKKERFSLILESASTNQTSMYLCASSPQGFQETQYFGPGTRLLVL.

The chain combines TRBV7-2 with TRBJ2-3; 8 bases are a match to TRBD2. The CDR3 is 16 amino acids. The V gene end was trimmed by 1 base and the J gene end by 7 bases; junction bases not matched to a gene: 10. The germline V gene has CDR1 SGHTA and CDR2 FQGNSA. The chain's CDR3 is CASSLDAGGTTYTQYF. The CDR3 DNA reads as TGTGCCAGCAGCTTAGATGCGGGGGGTACTACTTATACGCAGTATTTT. The entire variable domain, with the rest obtained from reference TRBV7-2 and TRBJ2-3, is as follows: GAGVSQSPSNKVTEKGKDVELRCDPISGHTALYWYRQSLGQGLEFLIYFQGNSAPDKSGLPSDRFSAERTGGSVSTLTIQRTQQEDSAVYLCASSLDAGGTTYTQYFGPGTRLTVL.

This clonotype has ten or more counts. The chain recombines TRBV6-1 with TRBJ1-6; maybe TRBD1 (5 bases). The CDR3 runs 14 residues. Trimming shortened V by 6 bases and J by 7 bases, and 13 bases separated the two germline ends. Germline V gives CDR1 MNHNS, CDR2 SASEGT. The DNA of the CDR3 is TGTGCCAGCAGATCGGGGAAGGGGAATTCACCCCTCCACTTT. This encodes CASRSGKGNSPLHF.

This clonotype was seen ten or more times. The chain combines TRBV28 with TRBJ1-2, with TRBD1 matching 11 bases. This CDR3 has 13 residues. Germline V CDR1 and CDR2: MDHEN, SYDVKM. Losses at the gene ends were 6 bases for V and 8 bases for J; bases not matched to a gene: 5. For the CDR3, the DNA is TGTGCCAGCAGAACGGACAGGGGGCGAGGCTACACCTTC. This gives the protein CASRTDRGRGYTF.

This sequence joins TRBV21-1 and TRBJ1-5; the DNA was not compared with TRBD1, the D call given in the table. TRBV21-1 is a pseudogene locus. CDR3 length: 17 residues. DNA of the CDR3: TGTGCCAGCAGACCAGTTGGAGCCTGCAGGGGAAATCAGCCCCAGCATTTT. It yields the protein CASRPVGACRGNQPQHF.

The genes are TRBV5-6 and TRBJ2-7; 16 bases agree with TRBD2. Germline values: CDR1 SGHDT, CDR2 YYEEEE. CDR3 length: 17 amino acids. The V and J ends lost 4 bases and 3 bases, in that order; junction bases with no gene match: 7. CDR3 DNA sequence: TGTGCCAGCAGCGGACCGGGACTAGCGGGGGGGTACTACGAGCAGTACTTC. Translation gives CASSGPGLAGGYYEQYF.

This clonotype turned up a few times. The CDR3 sequence: CASSFDEADTQYF. In DNA form, the CDR3 reads TGTGCCAGCAGTTTTGACGAGGCAGATACGCAGTATTTT. The rearrangement uses TRBV12-3 or TRBV12-4 and TRBJ2-3; no clear D gene. The CDR3 runs to 13 residues. V shed 3 bases and J shed 4 bases, with 8 bases lying between them.

This chain links TRBV4-1 with TRBJ1-5, with 8 nucleotides matching TRBD1. CDR1 and CDR2 from the germline V gene are MGHRA and YSYEKL. Trimming cost V 4 bases and J 7 bases; bases outside gene matches: 12. The CDR3 is made up of 16 amino acids. As DNA, the CDR3 is TGCGCCAGCAGCCTTTATCTTCAGGGGGCTGGGCAGCCCCAGCATTTT. Residues: CASSLYLQGAGQPQHF.

This clonotype was picked up many times. The V call is TRBV12-3 or TRBV12-4, the J call TRBJ1-2, with unresolved D. The CDR3 has 14 residues. Trimming left V 7 bases short and J 0 bases short, with 12 bases between. The CDR3 protein is CASTLASPNYGYTF. DNA for the CDR3: TGTGCCAGCACCCTAGCCAGTCCTAACTATGGCTACACCTTC.

This chain links TRBV7-2 with TRBJ2-7; tentatively, D is TRBD2 (5 bases). Deletions cut 1 base from V and 7 bases from J, with 14 bases between. CDR1 and CDR2 from the germline V gene are SGHTA and FQGNSA. This CDR3 has 14 amino acids. CDR3 sequence reads: CASSLGRRAWEQYF. CDR3 DNA sequence: TGTGCCAGCAGCTTAGGTCGGCGGGCATGGGAGCAGTACTTC.

This clonotype has more than one count but fewer than ten. The V and J genes are TRBV28 and TRBJ2-6; no clear D gene. This CDR3 contains 15 residues. Trimming shortened V by 2 bases and J by 1 base, and 6 bases separated the two germline ends. Germline CDR1 is MDHEN and CDR2 is SYDVKM. As DNA, the CDR3 is TGTGCCAGCAGTTTACGTCCGTCTGGGGCCAACGTCCTGACTTTC. Amino acids: CASSLRPSGANVLTF.

A note on this clonotype: Relative to the germline gene, one junction end is altered; a read error may explain this. The chain couples TRBV20-1 to TRBJ1-5, with D maybe TRBD1 (6 bases). Germline CDR1 is DFQATT and CDR2 is SNEGSKA (reference sequence). The CDR3 extends over 17 amino acids. CDR3 amino acids: CCAGSRQIAGGNQPQHF. Written as DNA, the CDR3 is TGCTGTGCTGGGAGTCGGCAAATTGCAGGGGGCAATCAGCCCCAGCATTTT.

CDR3 in amino acids: CASSLQGGGEAFF. The CDR3 DNA reads TGTGCCAGCAGCTTACAGGGAGGCGGTGAAGCTTTCTTT. The chain uses TRBV7-2 and TRBJ1-1; weak D call: TRBD1 (5 bases). Looked up from germline, CDR1 is SGHTA and CDR2 is FQGNSA. V was trimmed by 2 bases and J by 7 bases, leaving 11 bases between them. CDR3 length: 13 residues.

This clonotype was picked up a small number of times. The chain employs TRBV27 and TRBJ2-7; the D gene is possibly TRBD2 (6 bases). Germline V gene sequence: CDR1 MNHEY, CDR2 SMNVEV (reference sequence). The germline V and J ends were trimmed by 8 bases and 7 bases, with 18 bases remaining between them. CDR3 length: 13 residues. CDR3 nucleotide sequence: TGTGCCAGCCGGTTGCCTTCTCGGGGGGAGCAGTACGTC. It yields the protein CASRLPSRGEQYV.

This clonotype was seen many times. The CDR3 region is CSATTGHEQYF. CDR3 nucleotide sequence: TGCAGCGCAACGACAGGGCACGAGCAGTACTTC. The V gene is TRBV29-1, the J gene TRBJ2-7; 7 nucleotides match TRBD1. With V trimmed by 7 bases and J by 5 bases, 5 bases remained unmatched. This CDR3 is built from 11 residues. In germline, CDR1 is SQVTM, CDR2 ANQGSEA.

This chain joins TRBV5-1 and TRBJ2-1; 7 nucleotides agree with TRBD1. J gave up 3 bases and V 3 bases, and 21 bases lay outside the gene matches. CDR1 is SGHRS and CDR2 is YFSETQ in the germline V gene. The CDR3 runs to 20 residues. The DNA of the CDR3 is TGCGCCAGCAGCTGGGGGCACGGGACAGTAGCACCCGGCGACTACAATGAGCAGTTCTTC. Encoded protein: CASSWGHGTVAPGDYNEQFF.

There are many counts of this clonotype. This chain connects TRBV11-3 to TRBJ2-5; D remains ambiguous. The CDR3 is 14 amino acids. The germline gives CDR1 SGHNT, CDR2 YENEEA. V lost 5 bases to trimming and J lost 1 base, with 11 bases between them. CDR3 bases: TGTGCCAGCAGCCCCTGGGCACCCCAAGAGACCCAGTACTTC. Its protein product is CASSPWAPQETQYF.

This clonotype occurred a few times. The chain uses TRBV20-1 and TRBJ2-5, with D possibly TRBD2 on 6 matching bases. Germline V lookup: CDR1 DFQATT, CDR2 SNEGSKA (reference sequence). The V and J ends lost 6 bases and 5 bases respectively, with 16 bases between them. CDR3 size: 13 residues. The CDR3 sequence: CSAYGLYGETQYF. The DNA of the CDR3 is TGCAGTGCCTACGGACTATACGGGGAGACCCAGTACTTC.

This clonotype was seen ten or more times. The J gene is TRBJ1-1, the V gene TRBV6-5; no clear D gene. Germline V gives CDR1 MNHEY, CDR2 SVGAGI. There are 11 residues in the CDR3. Trimming cost V 8 bases and J 2 bases, with 6 bases left between them. DNA of the CDR3: TGTGCCAGCGTGGTAAACACTGAAGCTTTCTTT. Its translation is CASVVNTEAFF.

Concerning this clonotype itself: One junction end disagrees with the germline gene, perhaps due to a read error. J is TRBJ2-1 and V is TRBV5-5, with 8 bases identical to TRBD2. The CDR3 runs 11 residues. The germline V gene has CDR1 SGHKS and CDR2 YYEKEE (reference sequence). The CDR3 DNA reads TGTGCCAGCAGCTTGGGGACTAGCAACCTCTTC. This translates into CASSLGTSNLF.